The 2 T cell receptor beta chains below were found in one sample sequenced in a study of Ad26.COV2.S vaccination and SARS-CoV-2 variants. Here immunoSEQ multiplex PCR was the method, and the copy in TCRdb shows in-frame clones only, minus some. The repertoire includes hundreds of thousands of clones, roughly 91% of them detected once, and around 3.6% sits in the top ten. Indicated treatment: some 19 received Ad26.COV2.S at low or high dose, single or two shots; about 5 received placebo; per-sample allocation not given. Day 63 after the first vaccine or placebo injection was the time point for sampling. The sample in question was peripheral blood, obtained in a trial of Ad26.COV2.S vaccine versus placebo. The receptors were gathered from a person aged 18-60 years who received the Ad26.COV2.S COVID-19 vaccine or a placebo.

The J gene is TRBJ2-1, the V gene TRBV7-3; 8 bases are a match to TRBD2. The CDR3 extends over 13 amino acids. CDR1 and CDR2 (germline): SGHTA, FQGTGA. V lost 2 bases, J lost 9 bases, and 3 bases stayed unmatched. CDR3 protein: CASSLGTSLEQFF. The CDR3 DNA reads TGTGCCAGCAGCTTAGGGACTAGTCTTGAGCAGTTCTTC.

The chain links TRBV19 to TRBJ1-1; D gene ambiguous. Between the trimmed V and J ends, which lost 6 bases and 1 base, there was a span of 12 bases. The CDR3 spans 14 residues. Germline V gene lookup returns CDR1 LNHDA and CDR2 SQIVND (reference sequence). The CDR3 region has the DNA TGTGCCAGTAGCTTAGATTTAGGGAACACTGAAGCTTTCTTT. This sequence encodes CASSLDLGNTEAFF.